Listed below are T cell receptor beta chains from one sample, sequenced in a study of cytomegalovirus exposure and HLA in healthy donors. Repertoires were generated with immunoSEQ multiplex PCR, while TCRdb's copy carries only in-frame clones and drops some. The repertoire consists of 25,000 to 40,000 clones, with 40% to 50% occurring once and the leading ten covering less than 2%. The sample consisted of PBMCs. These receptors all come from a woman between 50 and 59 years old in good health and CMV-seronegative. CDR3s include the opening cysteine and the closing phenylalanine or tryptophan. A D gene is named only where the DNA matches it firmly. Where a row states a size, it is once, few, many or the class of an expanded clone; other rows omit it.

abundance: once; j_gene: TRBJ2-2; len: 14; d_gene: -; v_gene: TRBV11-3; CDR3aa: CASSSYTGTGELFF; CDR3nt: TGTGCCAGCAGCTCTTACACGGGCACCGGGGAGCTGTTTTTT
abundance: -; j_gene: TRBJ2-1; len: 15; d_gene: TRBD2; v_gene: TRBV27; CDR3aa: CASSYKRGGPNEQFF; CDR3nt: TGTGCCAGCAGTTACAAGCGGGGGGGGCCCAATGAGCAGTTCTTC
abundance: once; j_gene: TRBJ2-7; len: 13; d_gene: -; v_gene: TRBV27; CDR3aa: CASSFIDSYEQYF; CDR3nt: TGTGCCAGCAGTTTCATAGACTCCTACGAGCAGTACTTC
abundance: -; j_gene: TRBJ2-7; len: 11; d_gene: -; v_gene: TRBV28; CDR3aa: CASSLQGFEYF; CDR3nt: TGTGCCAGCAGTTTACAGGGCTTTGAGTACTTC
abundance: few; j_gene: TRBJ1-6; len: 14; d_gene: -; v_gene: TRBV30; CDR3aa: CAWSATGSNSPLHF; CDR3nt: TGTGCCTGGAGTGCGACAGGCTCCAATTCACCCCTCCACTTT
abundance: -; j_gene: TRBJ2-1; len: 16; d_gene: TRBD2; v_gene: TRBV5-4; CDR3aa: CASSGGVGGRSDEQFF; CDR3nt: TGTGCCAGCAGTGGGGGTGTTGGCGGGAGGTCTGATGAGCAGTTCTTC
abundance: -; j_gene: TRBJ2-3; len: 14; d_gene: TRBD1; v_gene: TRBV7-3; CDR3aa: CASSPARGTDTQYF; CDR3nt: TGTGCCAGCAGCCCCGCCAGGGGGACAGATACGCAGTATTTT
abundance: -; j_gene: TRBJ1-5; len: 16; d_gene: -; v_gene: TRBV5-6; CDR3aa: CASSLGGWGGNQPQHF; CDR3nt: TGTGCCAGCAGCTTAGGAGGGTGGGGCGGCAATCAGCCCCAGCATTTT
abundance: few; j_gene: TRBJ1-2; len: 13; d_gene: TRBD1; v_gene: TRBV28; CDR3aa: CASSGQWENGYTF; CDR3nt: TGTGCCAGCTCGGGACAGTGGGAAAATGGCTACACCTTC
abundance: few; j_gene: TRBJ2-5; len: 15; d_gene: -; v_gene: TRBV5-1; CDR3aa: CASSPEGGGKETQYF; CDR3nt: TGCGCCAGCAGCCCGGAGGGAGGGGGGAAAGAGACCCAGTACTTC
abundance: few; j_gene: TRBJ2-1; len: 13; d_gene: -; v_gene: TRBV7-3; CDR3aa: CASGAGAYNEQFF; CDR3nt: TGTGCCAGCGGAGCGGGCGCCTACAATGAGCAGTTCTTC
abundance: -; j_gene: TRBJ2-5; len: 14; d_gene: TRBD2; v_gene: TRBV19; CDR3aa: CARAIAGGQETQYF; CDR3nt: TGTGCCAGGGCCATAGCGGGAGGGCAAGAGACCCAGTACTTC
abundance: -; j_gene: TRBJ2-5; len: 17; d_gene: TRBD2; v_gene: TRBV5-1; CDR3aa: CASSFGASGSQVETQYF; CDR3nt: TGCGCCAGCAGCTTTGGGGCTAGCGGGAGTCAGGTAGAGACCCAGTACTTC
abundance: -; j_gene: TRBJ2-3; len: 14; d_gene: -; v_gene: TRBV9; CDR3aa: CASNKGGLADTQYF; CDR3nt: TGTGCCAGCAACAAGGGGGGGCTGGCAGATACGCAGTATTTT
abundance: -; j_gene: TRBJ2-1; len: 16; d_gene: -; v_gene: TRBV19; CDR3aa: CASRMGQAGFNNEQFF; CDR3nt: TGTGCCAGTAGGATGGGACAAGCGGGGTTCAACAATGAGCAGTTCTTC
abundance: -; j_gene: TRBJ2-1; len: 16; d_gene: TRBD2; v_gene: TRBV2; CDR3aa: CASSEAGREGRDEQFF; CDR3nt: TGTGCCAGCAGTGAAGCTGGGCGGGAGGGCCGGGATGAGCAGTTCTTC
abundance: -; j_gene: TRBJ2-7; len: 14; d_gene: TRBD2; v_gene: TRBV13; CDR3aa: CASTTGGLDYEQYF; CDR3nt: TGTGCCAGCACCACGGGTGGACTAGACTACGAGCAGTACTTC
abundance: few; j_gene: TRBJ1-5; len: 16; d_gene: TRBD1; v_gene: TRBV28; CDR3aa: CATKLSTGGGNQPQHF; CDR3nt: TGTGCCACCAAGCTTTCTACAGGGGGTGGCAATCAGCCCCAGCATTTT
abundance: few; j_gene: TRBJ2-1; len: 12; d_gene: -; v_gene: TRBV6-1; CDR3aa: CASSERGNEQFF; CDR3nt: TGTGCCAGCAGTGAAAGGGGCAATGAGCAGTTCTTC
abundance: few; j_gene: TRBJ2-7; len: 14; d_gene: TRBD1; v_gene: TRBV7-9; CDR3aa: CASSLEGARNEQYF; CDR3nt: TGTGCCAGCAGCTTAGAGGGGGCGCGGAACGAGCAGTACTTC
abundance: once; j_gene: TRBJ2-5; len: 19; d_gene: TRBD1; v_gene: TRBV5-6; CDR3aa: CASSLTGTGVLPYQETQYF; CDR3nt: TGTGCCAGCAGCCTAACCGGGACAGGGGTCCTTCCGTACCAAGAGACCCAGTACTTC
abundance: -; j_gene: TRBJ1-5; len: 14; d_gene: TRBD1; v_gene: TRBV2; CDR3aa: CASKGDSGNQPQHF; CDR3nt: TGTGCCAGCAAAGGGGACAGCGGCAATCAGCCCCAGCATTTT
abundance: -; j_gene: TRBJ2-5; len: 18; d_gene: TRBD2; v_gene: TRBV7-6; CDR3aa: CASSLVPSGGASGETQYF; CDR3nt: TGTGCCAGCAGCTTAGTCCCTAGCGGGGGGGCCAGTGGAGAGACCCAGTACTTC
abundance: -; j_gene: TRBJ2-1; len: 15; d_gene: TRBD1; v_gene: TRBV7-6; CDR3aa: CASSGWTGGWNEQFF; CDR3nt: TGTGCCAGCAGCGGGTGGACAGGGGGTTGGAATGAGCAGTTCTTC
abundance: few; j_gene: TRBJ1-6; len: 17; d_gene: -; v_gene: TRBV23-1; CDR3aa: CASRIARVGGNNSPLHF; CDR3nt: TGCGCCAGCAGGATTGCCAGGGTGGGGGGTAATAATTCACCCCTCCACTTT
abundance: once; j_gene: TRBJ2-6; len: 16; d_gene: TRBD1; v_gene: TRBV14; CDR3aa: CASSQDRVPGANVLTF; CDR3nt: TGTGCCAGCAGCCAGGACAGGGTCCCTGGGGCCAACGTCCTGACTTTC
abundance: once; j_gene: TRBJ2-1; len: 16; d_gene: TRBD2; v_gene: TRBV27; CDR3aa: CASIRFSGRGNNEQFF; CDR3nt: TGTGCCAGCATCCGGTTTTCAGGGAGGGGAAACAATGAGCAGTTCTTC
abundance: -; j_gene: TRBJ1-1; len: 17; d_gene: -; v_gene: TRBV21-1; CDR3aa: CASSNTAPGQKRAEAFF; CDR3nt: TGTGCCAGCAGCAACACCGCTCCGGGACAAAAGAGGGCTGAAGCTTTCTTT
abundance: -; j_gene: TRBJ2-1; len: 14; d_gene: TRBD2; v_gene: TRBV5-1; CDR3aa: CASSRTSGFNEQFF; CDR3nt: TGCGCCAGCAGCCGGACTAGCGGGTTTAATGAGCAGTTCTTC
abundance: -; j_gene: TRBJ2-2; len: 13; d_gene: TRBD1; v_gene: TRBV19; CDR3aa: CASTDRGTGELFF; CDR3nt: TGTGCCAGTACAGACAGGGGGACCGGGGAGCTGTTTTTT
abundance: once; j_gene: TRBJ1-2; len: 15; d_gene: -; v_gene: TRBV11-2; CDR3aa: CASSLDYEGSSGYTF; CDR3nt: TGTGCCAGCAGCTTAGATTACGAGGGATCTAGTGGCTACACCTTC
abundance: few; j_gene: TRBJ1-4; len: 15; d_gene: TRBD1; v_gene: TRBV7-8; CDR3aa: CASSAHRGLREKLFF; CDR3nt: TGTGCCAGCAGCGCACACAGGGGGCTGAGAGAAAAACTGTTTTTT
abundance: -; j_gene: TRBJ2-7; len: 15; d_gene: TRBD2; v_gene: TRBV7-6; CDR3aa: CASSLVASGEYEQYF; CDR3nt: TGTGCCAGCAGCTTAGTGGCTAGCGGTGAATACGAGCAGTACTTC
abundance: -; j_gene: TRBJ1-4; len: 15; d_gene: TRBD1; v_gene: TRBV4-2; CDR3aa: CASSRGPATNEKLFF; CDR3nt: TGTGCCAGCAGCAGGGGGCCTGCAACTAATGAAAAACTGTTTTTT
abundance: -; j_gene: TRBJ1-2; len: 16; d_gene: TRBD1; v_gene: TRBV19; CDR3aa: CASTELAGTGKVGYTF; CDR3nt: TGTGCCAGTACGGAGCTGGCCGGGACAGGGAAGGTTGGGTACACCTTC
abundance: few; j_gene: TRBJ2-2; len: 13; d_gene: -; v_gene: TRBV5-1; CDR3aa: CASSLWLTGELFF; CDR3nt: TGCGCCAGCAGCTTGTGGCTCACCGGGGAGCTGTTTTTT